Each of the 21 T cell receptor beta chains below was sequenced from the same sample in a study of blood T cell repertoires in COVID-19. Measured with immunoSEQ multiplex PCR; TCRdb has only the in-frame clones, and not every one. The table has about 99,000 clones, 84% seen once. Material: peripheral blood. These receptors all come from a man between 65 and 85 years old with active or convalescent COVID-19.

This clone was seen just once. The chain joins TRBV2 to TRBJ2-3; 9 nucleotides line up with TRBD2. CDR1 is SNHLY, CDR2 FYNNEI, per germline. The CDR3 consists of 14 residues. The ends lost 9 bases at V and 0 bases at J; junction bases unmatched: 4. In nucleotides, the CDR3 is TGTGCCAGTAAGACTAGCGGTAGCACAGATACGCAGTATTTT. It is translated as CASKTSGSTDTQYF.

This clone was observed a single time. This rearrangement joins TRBV6-6 to TRBJ2-7, with a possible D match to TRBD2 (5 bases). The length of the CDR3 is 16 residues. Looked up from germline, CDR1 is MNHNY and CDR2 is SVGAGI (reference sequence). The V end lost 6 bases, the J end lost 3 bases, and 21 bases lay between the germline ends. CDR3 loop: CASSGEGAKFVYEQYF. Here the CDR3 DNA reads TGTGCCAGCAGCGGAGAGGGCGCGAAGTTCGTCTACGAGCAGTACTTC.

This chain uses TRBV5-1 with TRBJ2-2; maybe TRBD1 (5 bases). Between the trimmed V and J ends, which lost 1 base and 7 bases, there was a span of 14 bases. The germline V gene encodes CDR1 SGHRS and CDR2 YFSETQ. The CDR3 length is 15 residues. The CDR3 coding sequence is TGCGCCAGCAGCTTGCCAACCGGACAAGGCGGGGAGCTGTTTTTT. Translation gives CASSLPTGQGGELFF. Supplemented by reference TRBV5-1 and TRBJ2-2, the full variable domain reads KAGVTQTPRYLIKTRGQQVTLSCSPISGHRSVSWYQQTPGQGLQFLFEYFSETQRNKGNFPGRFSGRQFSNSRSEMNVSTLELGDSALYLCASSLPTGQGGELFFGEGSRLTVL.

V usage is TRBV3-1 (or the pseudogene TRBV3-2) and J usage is TRBJ1-4; unclear D gene. The length of the CDR3 is 14 residues. Germline V lookup: CDR1 LGHDT, CDR2 YNNKEL (reference sequence). The V end lost 1 base, the J end lost 5 bases, and 8 bases lay between the germline ends. The CDR3 DNA is TGTGCCAGCAGCCAAGGGTCAGGAAATGAAAAACTGTTTTTT. This gives the protein CASSQGSGNEKLFF.

This clone turned up a few times. The chain has TRBV6-5 and TRBJ2-6; perhaps TRBD2 as D (6 bases). The ends were cut back, 6 bases at V and 3 bases at J, with 12 bases in the middle. Looked up from germline, CDR1 is MNHEY and CDR2 is SVGAGI. This CDR3 contains 15 residues. The CDR3 is CASSPRDFGANVLTF. CDR3 bases: TGTGCCAGCAGCCCCAGGGACTTTGGGGCCAACGTCCTGACTTTC.

The chain recombines TRBV19 with TRBJ1-2; tentative D call: TRBD1 (5 bases). Germline CDR1 reads LNHDA; CDR2 reads SQIVND (reference sequence). V shed 4 bases and J shed 8 bases, with 23 bases lying between them. The CDR3 is 16 residues long. The CDR3 bases are TGTGCCAGTAGTACGGGGGGGAGACGGATGACGGTAGGCTACACCTTC. It translates to CASSTGGRRMTVGYTF.

This clone occurred a few times. The rearrangement uses TRBV7-9 and TRBJ1-6; 7 bases fit TRBD1. Germline trimming cut 5 bases from V and 5 bases from J; bases unmatched to any gene: 6. From germline, CDR1 is SEHNR and CDR2 FQNEAQ (reference sequence). CDR3 length equals 15 residues. The CDR3 sequence is CASSAEGAHNSPLHF. CDR3 nucleotides: TGTGCCAGCAGCGCCGAGGGGGCCCATAATTCACCCCTCCACTTT.

This clone was detected only once. The chain joins TRBV19 to TRBJ2-6; 9 nucleotides agree with TRBD1. The germline CDR1 and CDR2 sequences are LNHDA and SQIVND (reference sequence). The trim removed 6 bases at V and 0 bases at J, leaving 6 bases unmatched. The CDR3 has 17 amino acids. The CDR3 bases are TGTGCCAGTAGCCTCGGGACAGGGCCCTCTGGGGCCAACGTCCTGACTTTC. Encoded protein: CASSLGTGPSGANVLTF.

V usage is TRBV2 and J usage is TRBJ1-1; D is perhaps TRBD1 (6 bases). Germline V gives CDR1 SNHLY, CDR2 FYNNEI. The CDR3 covers 13 residues. V was trimmed by 6 bases and J by 0 bases, leaving 8 bases between them. This chain's CDR3 is CASSGDMNTEAFF. Written as DNA, the CDR3 is TGTGCCAGCAGCGGGGACATGAACACTGAAGCTTTCTTT.

This chain joins TRBV6-6 and TRBJ2-2, with 8 bases aligning to TRBD1. The junction had 12 bases not matched to a gene; V was cut back by 6 bases and J by 6 bases. From germline, CDR1 is MNHNY and CDR2 SVGAGI (reference sequence). This CDR3 comprises 16 residues. The CDR3 nucleotides are TGTGCCAGCAGGGCCCCAGGACAGGGATTGGCCGGGGAGCTGTTTTTT. Protein: CASRAPGQGLAGELFF.

The chain's CDR3 is CASSQDPQAYSPLHF. CDR3 coding DNA: TGCGCCAGCAGCCAAGATCCACAGGCGTATTCACCCCTCCACTTT. The V and J genes are TRBV4-3 and TRBJ1-6; D is possibly TRBD1 (5 bases). This CDR3 has 15 amino acids. Germline V gene data show CDR1 as LGHNA and CDR2 as YSLEER. Between the trimmed V and J ends, which lost 0 bases and 8 bases, there was a span of 11 bases.

V is TRBV4-2 and J is TRBJ1-6, with a possible D match to TRBD1 (6 bases). Germline V gene data show CDR1 as LGHNA and CDR2 as YNFKEQ. V dropped 2 bases and J dropped 9 bases, with 17 bases sitting between them. The CDR3 is made up of 16 amino acids. For the CDR3, the DNA is TGTGCCAGCAGCCAAATCCCCCAGGGGAATGGTTCACCCCTCCACTTT. Protein: CASSQIPQGNGSPLHF.

This clone came up a few times. The chain joins TRBV12-3 or TRBV12-4 to TRBJ1-5; D is unclear. The length of the CDR3 is 11 residues. V lost 4 bases and J lost 11, with 9 bases in between. The chain's CDR3 is CASSYKGAQHF. In DNA form, the CDR3 reads TGTGCCAGCAGTTATAAGGGAGCCCAGCATTTT.

The chain is built from TRBV29-1 and TRBJ1-1; a possible D gene is TRBD1 (6 bases). The CDR3 runs 13 residues. In germline, CDR1 is SQVTM, CDR2 ANQGSEA. V was cut by 3 bases and J by 1 base, with 9 bases left in between. The CDR3 nucleotides read TGCAGCGTTGACGACAGGAAGAACACTGAAGCTTTCTTT. It is translated as CSVDDRKNTEAFF.

This rearrangement joins TRBV27 to TRBJ1-2, with 8 bases lining up with TRBD1. Germline CDR1 is MNHEY and CDR2 is SMNVEV (reference sequence). This CDR3 spans 14 amino acids. V shed 5 bases, J shed 3 bases, and the junction held 5 bases outside the gene matches. This CDR3 is CASSPRQGYYGYTF. DNA for the CDR3: TGTGCCAGCAGTCCCCGACAGGGGTACTATGGCTACACCTTC.

The chain links TRBV6-5 to TRBJ1-5, with 7 bases identical to TRBD1. Germline loops: CDR1 MNHEY, CDR2 SVGAGI. Trimming at V came to 6 bases and at J to 4 bases, leaving 6 bases not matched to a gene. This CDR3 is built from 14 residues. The CDR3 reads CASRSTGANQPQHF. In DNA, the CDR3 is TGTGCCAGCAGAAGCACAGGGGCAAATCAGCCCCAGCATTTT.

This chain links TRBV9 with TRBJ2-2; the match to TRBD2 covers 7 bases. After removal of 3 bases from V and 4 bases from J, the junction contained 15 bases not matched to a gene. Germline-derived CDR1 and CDR2 are SGDLS and YYNGEE. This CDR3 has 18 amino acids. The CDR3 here is CASSGSQAAGVGTGELFF. In DNA form, the CDR3 reads TGTGCCAGCAGCGGCTCCCAAGCTGCGGGGGTCGGCACCGGGGAGCTGTTTTTT.

The genes are TRBV4-1 and TRBJ1-2; 7 nucleotides agree with TRBD1. Germline CDR1 MGHRA, CDR2 YSYEKL. The CDR3 is made up of 13 amino acids. The junction had 4 bases not matched to a gene; V was cut back by 5 bases and J by 4 bases. The DNA of the CDR3 is TGCGCCAGCAGCGGACAGGAGATCTATGGCTACACCTTC. Protein: CASSGQEIYGYTF.

This chain uses TRBV13 with TRBJ1-1, with 9 nucleotides matching TRBD1. J lost 4 bases, V lost 5 bases, and 5 bases had no gene match. CDR1 is PRHDT, CDR2 FYEKMQ, per germline (reference sequence). This CDR3 is 14 amino acids long. DNA of the CDR3: TGTGCCAGCAGCCGGGACAGGGTGGGCACTGAAGCTTTCTTT. Translated: CASSRDRVGTEAFF.

This rearrangement joins TRBV27 to TRBJ1-5; D possibly corresponds to TRBD1 (5 bases). There are 14 residues in the CDR3. Germline CDR1 is MNHEY and CDR2 is SMNVEV (reference sequence). V was cut by 3 bases and J by 3 bases, with 9 bases left in between. The CDR3, as DNA: TGTGCCAGCAGTTTTTCCAGGGTCAATCAGCCCCAGCATTTT. Its protein is CASSFSRVNQPQHF.

This chain joins TRBV14 and TRBJ2-5, with no clear D. This CDR3 comprises 12 residues. Germline V CDR1 and CDR2: SGHDN, FVKESK. V was pared by 3 bases and J by 3 bases, with 5 bases between. In DNA, the CDR3 is TGTGCCAGCAGCCACACTAAAGAGACCCAGTACTTC. It encodes CASSHTKETQYF. Based on the CDR3 plus reference TRBV14 and TRBJ2-5, the full variable domain is EAGVTQFPSHSVIEKGQTVTLRCDPISGHDNLYWYRRVMGKEIKFLLHFVKESKQDESGMPNNRFLAERTGGTYSTLKVQPAELEDSGVYFCASSHTKETQYFGPGTRLLVL.